The clone carrying this T cell receptor beta chain has a count of ten or more. What it binds is unknown. This entry belongs to a study of T cell repertoires in cytomegalovirus infection. Study observations and caveats: Identification of carriers of CMV plus the relevant HLA was achieved through cumulative public TCR beta family frequency. Dominating the ex vivo response were HLA-C-restricted CMV-specific TCR beta clonotypes.

MiXCR, applied by TCRdb to the reads, yields one record per CDR3 protein. The sample consists of under 200,000 distinct CDR3 sequences, roughly 9.8% of them appearing once. The TCR sequence derives from a human donor in good health (CMV status not recorded). Some clones in this sample may be carry-over from other donors' samples. The specimen was PBMCs.

The CDR3 DNA reads as TGTGCCAGCAGGGGACTAGCGGGGAACACCGGGGAGCTGTTTTTT. Its protein is CASRGLAGNTGELFF. This rearrangement joins TRBV7-9 to TRBJ2-2, with TRBD2 matching 12 bases. Trimming at V came to 6 bases and at J to 1 base, leaving 0 bases not matched to a gene. CDR3 length: 15 residues. Looked up from germline, CDR1 is SEHNR and CDR2 is FQNEAQ (reference sequence).